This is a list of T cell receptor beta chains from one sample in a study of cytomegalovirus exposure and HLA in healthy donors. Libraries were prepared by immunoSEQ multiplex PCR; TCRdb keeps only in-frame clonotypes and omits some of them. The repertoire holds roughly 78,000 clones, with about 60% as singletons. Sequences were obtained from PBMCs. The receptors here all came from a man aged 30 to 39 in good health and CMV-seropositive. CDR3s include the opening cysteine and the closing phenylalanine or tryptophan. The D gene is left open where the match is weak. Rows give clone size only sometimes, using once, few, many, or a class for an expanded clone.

TGTGCCAGCAGCCGCCCAGGGTGGCCGCAAGAGACCCAGTACTTC	CASSRPGWPQETQYF	NA	TRBV7-9	NA	TRBJ2-5
TGTGCCAGCAGCCCCATCCCCGGGACACCGAACACTGAAGCTTTCTTT	CASSPIPGTPNTEAFF	NA	TRBV14	NA	TRBJ1-1
TGTGCCAGCAGTTACCAGGCAGGGGTTCCCGGGGAGCTGTTTTTT	CASSYQAGVPGELFF	few	TRBV6-5	NA	TRBJ2-2
TGTGCCAGCATCGTGGACAGTCTCTATAGCAATCAGCCCCAGCATTTT	CASIVDSLYSNQPQHF	NA	TRBV21-1	NA	TRBJ1-5
TGCAGCGTTGAGTTGGGAGGAGATAATGAGCAGTTCTTC	CSVELGGDNEQFF	NA	TRBV29-1	NA	TRBJ2-1
TGTGCCAGCAGCCGGGACAGCCTCGCCTACGAGCAGTACTTC	CASSRDSLAYEQYF	NA	TRBV6-1	TRBD1	TRBJ2-7
TGTGCCAGCAGTGAAGCGGCCAGGAACACTGAAGCTTTCTTT	CASSEAARNTEAFF	NA	TRBV2	NA	TRBJ1-1
TGTGCCAGCAGCGTCACTAGAAGCTCCTACAATGAGCAGTTCTTC	CASSVTRSSYNEQFF	NA	TRBV7-2	NA	TRBJ2-1
TGTGCCAGCAGCTCACCGGGACAGCCCACCGGGGAGCTGTTTTTT	CASSSPGQPTGELFF	NA	TRBV7-3	TRBD1	TRBJ2-2
TGTGCCAGCAGCTTTAGCCGGGGGTCCGCTAATAATGAAAAACTGTTTTTT	CASSFSRGSANNEKLFF	NA	TRBV5-6	NA	TRBJ1-4
TGTGCCAGCGATCCGACCGGGTACGGCTACAATGAGCAGTTCTTC	CASDPTGYGYNEQFF	NA	TRBV27	NA	TRBJ2-1
TGCGCCAGCAGCTTGCAGGGTTACAATGAGCAGTTCTTC	CASSLQGYNEQFF	NA	TRBV5-1	NA	TRBJ2-1
TGTGCCAGCAGCTTCCCCGGGATACAAGAGACCCAGTACTTC	CASSFPGIQETQYF	NA	TRBV11-3	NA	TRBJ2-5
TGTGCCAGTAGTATATTGGGGACAGGGGGGCAAGAGACCCAGTACTTC	CASSILGTGGQETQYF	NA	TRBV19	TRBD1	TRBJ2-5
TGTGCCAGCAGCCAAGATTCGGGACTCCAACTAAATGAGCAGTTCTTC	CASSQDSGLQLNEQFF	NA	TRBV4-2	NA	TRBJ2-1
TGTGCCAGCAGTCCACCTAAGTCCGGGACAGCGACCTACGAGCAGTACTTC	CASSPPKSGTATYEQYF	NA	TRBV2	TRBD1	TRBJ2-7
TGTGCCAGCAGTGAGGCTCAAGGTCTAGTGGAGACCCAGTACTTC	CASSEAQGLVETQYF	NA	TRBV6-1	NA	TRBJ2-5
TGTGCCAGCAGCAAGACGGCAAAATCATGGGGCAGGGGCTACACCTTC	CASSKTAKSWGRGYTF	NA	TRBV21-1	NA	TRBJ1-2
TGTGCCAGCAGTGAAGCAGGAGGGGGCCGCACTGAAGCTTTCTTT	CASSEAGGGRTEAFF	NA	TRBV6-1	TRBD1	TRBJ1-1
TGTGCCAGTAGTTCCTGGGGGACAGGGTCTACTGAAGCTTTCTTT	CASSSWGTGSTEAFF	NA	TRBV19	TRBD1	TRBJ1-1
TGTGCCAGCAGCCTTGGACTAGCGGAAAACAATGAGCAGTTCTTC	CASSLGLAENNEQFF	NA	TRBV7-9	TRBD2	TRBJ2-1
TGTGCCAGCAGCGTAAGTGGGGGGTCGCCTGGGGATACGCAGTATTTT	CASSVSGGSPGDTQYF	NA	TRBV9	NA	TRBJ2-3
TGTGCCAGCAGCGACCGTCAACAGGGTTACGAGCAGTACTTC	CASSDRQQGYEQYF	NA	TRBV14	NA	TRBJ2-7
TGTGCCAGCAGTCTGACAGGCCAAGACTCACCCCTCCACTTT	CASSLTGQDSPLHF	NA	TRBV27	NA	TRBJ1-6
TGTGCCAGCAACGGCGGGAGGGGGAGAGAGACCCAGTACTTC	CASNGGRGRETQYF	few	TRBV6-1	TRBD2	TRBJ2-5
TGCGCCAGCAGGGAGGTAGGACAGGGAGATGAGCAGTTCTTC	CASREVGQGDEQFF	NA	TRBV10-1	TRBD1	TRBJ2-1
TGCAGCGCGGGAGGGGGAGGGGGCCACGGGGAGCTGTTTTTT	CSAGGGGGHGELFF	few	TRBV29-1	NA	TRBJ2-2
TGTGCCAGCAGCTTCAGGGGAACGAACACTGAAGCTTTCTTT	CASSFRGTNTEAFF	NA	TRBV7-2	NA	TRBJ1-1
TGTGCCAGCAGCCCAAAAAGACGGGTGGGAGATACGCAGTATTTT	CASSPKRRVGDTQYF	few	TRBV28	NA	TRBJ2-3
TGTGCCAGCAGCCCGAGACAGGGGAAAGAGACCCAGTACTTC	CASSPRQGKETQYF	NA	TRBV9	TRBD1	TRBJ2-5
TGTGCCAGCAGCCCCATCGGCGGGTTCACAGATACGCAGTATTTT	CASSPIGGFTDTQYF	NA	TRBV9	NA	TRBJ2-3